These 5 T cell receptor beta chains were all obtained from the same sample, sequenced in a study of T cells in localized non-small cell lung cancer. Assay used: immunoSEQ multiplex PCR; TCRdb lists only in-frame clones, some missing. The sample includes tens of thousands of clones, about nine tenths seen only once; the top ten take 20%. The specimen comprised peripheral blood, sampled before any cancer treatment. The source of these receptors is a man aged 40 to 75 with stage I lung adenocarcinoma.

The chain couples TRBV21-1 to TRBJ2-3; the D call TRBD2 from the table was never checked on the DNA. TRBV21-1 is a known pseudogene. CDR3 length: 17 amino acids. This CDR3 is CASSKPASGRGTDTQYF. In nucleotides, the CDR3 is TGTGCCAGCAGCAAACCGGCTAGCGGGAGAGGCACAGATACGCAGTATTTT.

The gene calls are TRBV5-5 and TRBJ1-2; D not resolved. Trimming removed 0 bases from V and 2 bases from J, with 11 bases in between. The CDR3 sequence is 15 residues long. Germline loops: CDR1 SGHKS, CDR2 YYEKEE (reference sequence). The CDR3 loop is CASSLDRLNNYGYTF. CDR3 nucleotide sequence: TGTGCCAGCAGCTTGGATAGACTAAACAACTATGGCTACACCTTC.

The chain links TRBV4-1 to TRBJ2-3, with D possibly being TRBD2 (5 bases). Germline V lookup: CDR1 MGHRA, CDR2 YSYEKL. V was shortened by 5 bases and J by 3 bases, with 9 bases between the two germline ends. This CDR3 comprises 13 residues. CDR3 in DNA: TGCGCCAGCAGCACCGCGGGTACAGATACGCAGTATTTT. Translated: CASSTAGTDTQYF.

The chain is built from TRBV6-5 and TRBJ1-2; tentatively, D is TRBD1 (5 bases). The germline gives CDR1 MNHEY, CDR2 SVGAGI. This CDR3 is 12 amino acids long. V shed 7 bases and J shed 4 bases, with 10 bases lying between them. CDR3 DNA sequence: TGTGCCAGCAAGGGGCTGAGCTATGGCTACACCTTC. It translates to CASKGLSYGYTF.

The chain couples TRBV5-4 to TRBJ1-2, with D possibly matching TRBD1 (5 bases). The CDR3 consists of 14 residues. V was clipped by 1 base and J by 3 bases, with 10 bases between them. Germline CDR1 is SGHNT and CDR2 is YYREEE (reference sequence). In nucleotides, the CDR3 is TGTGCCAGCAGCTTGAGTCAGGGCGACTATGGCTACACCTTC. Protein sequence: CASSLSQGDYGYTF.